This is a list of T cell receptor beta chains from one sample in a study of Graves' ophthalmopathy and Graves' hyperthyroidism. Via MiXCR, TCRdb re-called the multiplex PCR reads, giving one row per CDR3 protein. The data show about 620,000 distinct CDR3 sequences, 22% seen once. Sequencing was carried out using peripheral blood. The source is a woman younger than 30 with stable Graves' hyperthyroidism. Some clones in this sample may be carry-over from other donors' samples. Both conserved end residues are part of each CDR3. D genes are given only for firm matches. Where a row states a size, it is once, few, many or the class of an expanded clone; other rows omit it.

>TRBJ2-5|.|TRBV12-3/TRBV12-4|TRBD2
TGTGCCAGCAGTCCTCGACTAGCGGTCAAAGAGACCCAGTACTTC
CASSPRLAVKETQYF
>TRBJ2-5|once|TRBV5-1|.
TGCGCCAGCAGCCCGCTCGCGGGCCGGGTCCAAGAGACCCAGTACTTC
CASSPLAGRVQETQYF
>TRBJ2-7|few|TRBV12-3/TRBV12-4|TRBD2
TGTGCCAGCAGACCCCAGGCGGGGGGCTCCTACGAGCAGTACTTC
CASRPQAGGSYEQYF
>TRBJ2-7|.|TRBV5-1|.
TGCGCCAGCAGCCTCTTAGGGACAAGCTTCTACGAGCAGTACTTC
CASSLLGTSFYEQYF
>TRBJ2-7|few|TRBV4-2|TRBD1
TGTGCCAGCAGCCACGCCGGGACAGGGACCTTCTACGAGCAGTACTTC
CASSHAGTGTFYEQYF
>TRBJ1-2|many|TRBV27|.
TGTGCCAGCAGTTTATACGGAGAGGGGGGCTATGGCTACACCTTC
CASSLYGEGGYGYTF
>TRBJ2-5|.|TRBV9|TRBD1
TGTGCCAGCAGCGCCCCAAAGGCCGGGACAGGACAAGAGACCCAGTACTTC
CASSAPKAGTGQETQYF
>TRBJ1-3|few|TRBV11-2|.
TGTGCCAGCAGCCCAACCCCGACAGCCGGAAACACCATATATTTT
CASSPTPTAGNTIYF
>TRBJ2-2|.|TRBV12-3/TRBV12-4|TRBD1
TGTGCCAGCACCGGGACAGATAACACCGGGGAGCTGGTTTTT
CASTGTDNTGELVF
>TRBJ2-2|.|TRBV20-1|TRBD2
TGCAGTGCTCCCCGGGGGACTACCTCGAACACCGGGGAGCTGTTTTTT
CSAPRGTTSNTGELFF
>TRBJ2-7|many|TRBV11-1|.
TGTGCCAGCAGCCCGGTGCGGGTCGGCTCCTACGAGCAGTACTTC
CASSPVRVGSYEQYF
>TRBJ2-7|many|TRBV6-1|TRBD1
TGTGCCAGCAGTGCACCGCGACAGGGGGCGTTTTACGAGCAGTACTTC
CASSAPRQGAFYEQYF
>TRBJ1-2|many|TRBV12-5|.
TGTGCTAGTGGTTTGGACTATGGCTACACCTTC
CASGLDYGYTF
>TRBJ2-5|many|TRBV6-1|TRBD2
TGTGCCAGCAGTGAATGGGTGATAGCGGGGGGTCAAGAGACCCAGTACTTC
CASSEWVIAGGQETQYF
>TRBJ1-6|.|TRBV6-2/TRBV6-3|TRBD1
TGTGCCAGCAAACCGGGACAGCGTAATTCACCCCTCCACTTT
CASKPGQRNSPLHF
>TRBJ1-1|many|TRBV6-5|.
TGTGCCAGCAGTCCCAAGGGGAACACTGAAGCTTTCTTT
CASSPKGNTEAFF
>TRBJ2-4|.|TRBV7-2|TRBD2
TGTGCCACCGCACGGGGGGGCGGAAACATTCAGTACTTC
CATARGGGNIQYF
>TRBJ2-7|.|TRBV27|.
TGTGCCAGCAGTCCGGCGGCCGACTCCTACGAGCAGTACTTC
CASSPAADSYEQYF
>TRBJ1-1|many|TRBV9|.
TGTGCCAGCAGCGTATCTGGGGACACTGAAGCTTTCTTT
CASSVSGDTEAFF
>TRBJ1-1|many|TRBV12-3/TRBV12-4|.
TGTGCCAGCAGTTTATCTGGGGGAGGGAACACTGAAGCTTTCTTT
CASSLSGGGNTEAFF
>TRBJ1-2|.|TRBV18|.
TGTGACAGCTCACCACGGACAGACGGCTACACCTTC
CDSSPRTDGYTF
>TRBJ1-6|few|TRBV6-1|.
TGTGCCAGCAGACGTCGAGATGAGGTCAGGGTAAATTCACCCCTCCACTTT
CASRRRDEVRVNSPLHF
>TRBJ1-2|many|TRBV6-1|.
TGTGCCAGCAGTGAAGAGGCAGGGAGAGACTATGGCTACACCTTC
CASSEEAGRDYGYTF
>TRBJ1-2|.|TRBV29-1|.
TGCAGCGTTGAAGATCCAGGGTTAAGTGGCTACACCTTC
CSVEDPGLSGYTF
>TRBJ2-7|many|TRBV29-1|.
TGCAGCGTTCTTACCGCCTCGGACTTAGCCAACGAGCAGTACTTC
CSVLTASDLANEQYF
>TRBJ1-1|.|TRBV4-2|.
TGTGCCAGCAGCCGAGCCTCAGATCTAACGAACACTGAAGCTTTCTTT
CASSRASDLTNTEAFF
>TRBJ2-7|many|TRBV12-3/TRBV12-4|.
TGTGCCAGCAGTTTACGGGGGACCAATGGCCCTCCTCTGTACTTC
CASSLRGTNGPPLYF
>TRBJ1-5|.|TRBV12-3/TRBV12-4|TRBD1
TGTGCCAGCACCCCGGACAGGCCTAATCAGCCCCAGCATTTT
CASTPDRPNQPQHF
>TRBJ2-7|many|TRBV6-1|.
TGTGCCAGCGGATCAGGGCCCCTCGAGCAGTACTTC
CASGSGPLEQYF
>TRBJ2-2|many|TRBV19|TRBD1
TGTGCCAGTAGTACACGACAGGGGGGTGGGGAGCTGTTTTTT
CASSTRQGGGELFF
>TRBJ2-7|.|TRBV12-3/TRBV12-4|TRBD2
TGTGCCAGCACTATCCGAGAGGGCGGGGGGGCCCGGCAGTACTTC
CASTIREGGGARQYF
>TRBJ1-1|.|TRBV6-1|.
TGTGCCAGCAGCGGAAGCTTCGAAGCTTTCTTT
CASSGSFEAFF